Sequencing of this T cell receptor (beta chain) was carried out in a study of shared clonotypes between healthy human individuals. Germline-derived CDR1 and CDR2 are SGHTA and FQGNSA. The CDR3 has 15 residues. V shed 1 base and J shed 0 bases, with 7 bases lying between them. CD45RO-negative, CCR7-selected cells formed the naive CD8 fraction, which excluded terminally differentiated effector memory CD45RA+ cells. Repertoires were generated with immunoSEQ multiplex PCR, while TCRdb's copy carries only in-frame clones and drops some. The data hold around 1,900,000 clones, with 80% to 95% observed a single time.

The V call is TRBV7-2, the J call TRBJ2-1; D not resolved. This sequence originates from a young man in good health. Some clones in this sample may be carry-over from other donors' samples. The sample was naive CD8+ T cells from PBMCs. In DNA, the CDR3 is TGTGCCAGCAGCTTAGGTTGGGGCTCCTACAATGAGCAGTTCTTC. It specifies CASSLGWGSYNEQFF. The whole variable domain, filled in from reference TRBV7-2 and TRBJ2-1, reads GAGVSQSPSNKVTEKGKDVELRCDPISGHTALYWYRQSLGQGLEFLIYFQGNSAPDKSGLPSDRFSAERTGGSVSTLTIQRTQQEDSAVYLCASSLGWGSYNEQFFGPGTRLTVL.